A selection of T cell receptor beta chains follows, all from one sample in a study of CD8 T cells in Susac syndrome. TCRdb passed the immunoSEQ multiplex PCR reads through MiXCR, listing each CDR3 protein once. The repertoire consists of 130,000 to 150,000 distinct CDR3 sequences, with approximately 93% occurring once and the leading ten covering 0.065% to 0.1%. Sequenced: CD4+ T cells from PBMCs. Source of these receptors: a human donor in good health. The CDR3 runs from the conserved cysteine through the conserved F or W. The D gene is left open where the match is weak. Where a row states a size, it is once, few, many or the class of an expanded clone; other rows omit it.

TRBJ2-1	NA	TRBV18	NA	CASSLQGRDEQFF	TGTGCCAGCTCACTCCAGGGTCGGGATGAGCAGTTCTTC
TRBJ1-1	NA	TRBV9	NA	CASSVDPGTNTEAFF	TGTGCCAGCAGCGTAGATCCGGGGACGAACACTGAAGCTTTCTTT
TRBJ1-2	NA	TRBV29-1	NA	CSGGVLTEPGYTF	TGCAGCGGGGGGGTACTGACAGAGCCTGGCTACACCTTC
TRBJ2-7	NA	TRBV21-1	NA	CASSLLGQGYEQYF	TGTGCCAGCAGCCTCCTGGGCCAGGGCTACGAGCAGTACTTC
TRBJ1-4	NA	TRBV9	NA	CASSPSGPGATNEKLFF	TGTGCCAGCAGCCCTTCAGGACCCGGTGCAACTAATGAAAAACTGTTTTTT
TRBJ2-3	once	TRBV29-1	TRBD2	CNVLAGGTDTQYF	TGCAACGTGCTAGCGGGGGGCACAGATACGCAGTATTTT
TRBJ2-7	NA	TRBV12-3/TRBV12-4	NA	CASSRTYEQYF	TGTGCCAGCAGTCGAACTTACGAGCAGTACTTC
TRBJ2-3	NA	TRBV4-1	NA	CASSQVGNTQYF	TGCGCCAGCAGCCAAGTTGGAAATACGCAGTATTTT
TRBJ2-2	NA	TRBV20-1	TRBD1	CSARDRTRDTGELFF	TGCAGTGCTAGGGACAGGACCCGAGACACCGGGGAGCTGTTTTTT
TRBJ2-7	once	TRBV5-1	NA	CASSAGTVYEQYF	TGCGCCAGCAGTGCCGGGACGGTCTACGAGCAGTACTTC
TRBJ2-5	NA	TRBV5-1	TRBD2	CASSLDSGEETQYF	TGCGCCAGCAGCTTAGACAGCGGGGAGGAGACCCAGTACTTC
TRBJ1-5	NA	TRBV20-1	NA	CSASEGRVNQPQHF	TGCAGTGCTTCTGAGGGACGGGTCAATCAGCCCCAGCATTTT
TRBJ2-5	NA	TRBV6-1	NA	CASSEFGGETQYF	TGTGCCAGCAGTGAGTTCGGAGGAGAGACCCAGTACTTC
TRBJ2-1	NA	TRBV19	NA	CASSTTGHEQFF	TGTGCCAGTAGTACGACGGGTCATGAGCAGTTCTTC
TRBJ2-3	NA	TRBV20-1	TRBD2	CSARGTLAGRSTDTQYF	TGCAGTGCTAGGGGGACACTAGCGGGACGAAGCACAGATACGCAGTATTTT
TRBJ2-7	NA	TRBV19	NA	CASSHDRGGYEQYF	TGTGCCAGTAGCCATGACAGAGGAGGCTACGAGCAGTACTTC
TRBJ2-5	NA	TRBV20-1	TRBD2	CSASGGAGSWSGETQYF	TGCAGTGCTAGCGGGGGGGCAGGGAGTTGGTCGGGAGAGACCCAGTACTTC
TRBJ1-1	few	TRBV6-6	TRBD1	CASSRTGGTEAFF	TGTGCCAGCAGTCGTACAGGGGGCACTGAAGCTTTCTTT